The present T cell receptor (beta chain) was sequenced within a study of CD8+ T cells in alopecia areata (dated by TCRdb to 2016 to 2018). Describing the broader study: To study T cell clonal expansion in alopecia areata, the researchers applied high-throughput TCRbeta sequencing to both the C3H/HeJ mouse model and human patients. On the human side, TCRbeta sequencing was run on scalp tissue and on sorted CD4+ and CD8+ peripheral blood T cells from healthy controls and from alopecia areata patients with either patchy or totalis/universalis disease. Scalp clonality was compared among normal scalp (n=4), patchy alopecia areata scalp (n=8), and alopecia totalis/universalis scalp (n=8). RNA was obtained with the PAXgene miRNA kit for fixed scalp, the miRNeasy kit for PBMCs, and the RNeasy kit for mouse skin. immunoSEQ multiplex PCR using 35 Vbeta forward primers and 13 Jbeta reverse primers was used to amplify TCRbeta CDR3 regions. General study outcomes and caveats: Compared with normal scalp, lesional scalp, particularly in alopecia totalis/universalis, had higher clonality and more expanded CD8+ clones, which suggests antigenic drive. Shared TCR sequences between patients were less evident than in mice, which may be partly attributable to HLA diversity in the patient population. Unlike mouse skin, where gammadelta T cells dominate, normal human skin contains resident alphabeta T cells that get sequenced too, which complicates analysis of the scalp TCR repertoire.

After PBMCs were isolated by density centrifugation and stained for CD3, CD4 and CD8, a FACSAria was used to sort CD4+ and CD8+ T cells. Scalp biopsies and blood samples were provided by unaffected controls. CDR1 and CDR2 (SNHLY, FYNNEI) derive from the germline V gene. The CDR3 contains 14 residues, cysteine and phenylalanine counted. Left in the record is the CDR3 DNA by itself, 42 bases read in frame from the first base. V lost 6 bases and J lost 7 bases, and the count of bases not matched to a germline gene is 7. The method behind the library was the immunoSEQ multiplex PCR assay. RNA was extracted from all samples and reverse transcribed into cDNA as template for TCR sequencing. First-strand cDNA was synthesized with SuperScript III using a 2:1 mix of oligo-dT and random hexamers. A synthetic immune receptor repertoire was used to measure amplification bias, and any remaining bias was corrected computationally. Under the source paper's analysis protocol: After raw reads were preprocessed to remove errors, the CDR3 was defined following IMGT conventions as running from the conserved cysteine to phenylalanine. To get clonality, Shannon entropy was normalized by log2 of the number of productive unique TCRs and the result was subtracted from 1. Scalp TCRbeta sequences were cross-referenced with sorted blood CD4 and CD8 repertoires so that the CD4 or CD8 identity of scalp clones could be inferred. TCRdb carries this immuneACCESS record with in-frame sequences only. Its versions omit some clonotypes, under half of them owing to an unresolved V gene in the studies checked, with the rest unexplained. The V and J calls and the clone size are those of that table, but D and trimming were determined from the DNA. Within this sample are 100,000 to 150,000 clones, with approximately 58% of them counted one time only. The biggest ten clones account for 2.8% of the sample.

Comment on this clone: Its binding antigen is unknown. No qualities accompany the bases; no much larger clone lies one base away.

The TCR comes from a human donor in good health. Sequenced input: CD4+ T cells sorted from blood. The V and J segments used are TRBV2 and TRBJ2-1; the central 9 bases match TRBD1. The base sequence is TGTGCCAGCAGAGCTCAAGACAGGGGGAATGAGCAGTTCTTC. Its protein is CASRAQDRGNEQFF.